This T cell receptor beta chain was identified in a study of regulatory T cells in long-lasting Graves disease. Study information: Antithyroid drug intake by newly diagnosed Graves' patients had lasted under 3 months. Study-wide results and caveats: New patients shared approximately 930 public clonotypes, fewer than the roughly 2,500 shared by persistent patients.

With respect to this clonotype: The target antigen is unknown.

Combining iRepertoire HTBI primers with Arm-PCR of CDR3 regions, the authors built TCR beta libraries. TCRdb re-analysed the multiplex PCR reads in MiXCR, keeping a single row per CDR3 protein. This table holds roughly 380,000 distinct CDR3 sequences, approximately 15% found once. Regarding time point: newly diagnosed GD, antithyroid drugs for less than 3 months. Scientists built the TCR library using RNA that was extracted from PBMCs. These data are also associated with another study on T cells in Graves' hyperthyroidism and ophthalmopathy.

This specimen was peripheral blood mononuclear cells (PBMCs), taken at new diagnosis, from a patient treated with antithyroid drugs. The sequence derives from a man between 35 and 55 years old with Graves disease.

CDR3 sequence reads: CASSSGHGNTGELFF. CDR3 in DNA: TGTGCCAGCAGCTCTGGACATGGGAACACCGGGGAGCTGTTTTTT. V is TRBV11-3 and J is TRBJ2-2; D perhaps matches TRBD1 (5 bases). The CDR3 covers 15 residues. V lost 4 bases and J lost 1, with 10 bases in between. Germline CDR1 and CDR2: SGHNT and YENEEA.